This TCR beta chain was found in a study of blood T cells in healthy people across ages (dated by TCRdb to between 2015 and 2016). Regarding the complete study: Template switching captured roughly one uniquely barcoded TCR beta cDNA molecule per two T cells in model experiments. To avoid experimental bias, donors of different ages were randomly spread across the sequencing lanes. Using the same blood draw, the study looked at two additional independent replicas of 1 million unique cDNA reads for two donors, one aged 18 to 29 and the other aged 80 or older. Using deep sequencing normalized with unique cDNA molecular identifiers, the study measured how TCR beta repertoire diversity changes with age. The donors were divided into four age groups: young (average around 17 years), middle-aged (approximately 39), aged (about 60) and long-lived (roughly 86). Paper-wide results and their limitations: Estimates of total diversity based on one million sequenced T cells were regarded as lower bounds and as underestimates. As age increased, observed TCR beta diversity per million T cells dropped in a roughly linear way, and a significant reduction was already evident by age 40. Observed TCR beta diversity correlated strongly with the percentage of naive T cells measured by flow cytometry. Since profiling was done on bulk unsorted PBMCs, naive and antigen-experienced compartments could not be conclusively compared. The long-lived group showed more naive CD4+ T cells, fewer expanded clones and increased TCR diversity than the aged group, suggesting age selection. Because donor CMV infection status was unknown, age-related changes in expanded clonotypes were potentially confounded.

Systemically healthy Caucasian individuals from Russia, approximately 39 in total and aged about 6 to 95 years, were included as donors. Around 9.9 milliliters of peripheral blood were collected from each donor into EDTA-treated Vacutainer tubes. Ficoll-Paque density-gradient centrifugation was used to isolate PBMCs, with at least 6 million obtained per sample. Total RNA was extracted from PBMCs with Trizol reagent, with at least 6 micrograms obtained per sample. Naive CD45RAhigh/CD27high T cell percentages were measured by flow cytometry on a PBMC aliquot from every donor. With regard to this clonotype: This clone's antigen is unknown. There are no base qualities to consult, and no much larger clone falls within one base.

Per the germline V gene (reference sequence), SEHNR is the CDR1 and FQNEAQ is the CDR2. Relative to germline, V is 4 bases shorter and J is 5 bases shorter, with 15 bases between their ends. The CDR3 has 14 amino acids, counting the end cysteine and phenylalanine. Kept here is only the CDR3 DNA, which spans 42 bases and is read in frame from base 1. Library preparation employed 5' RACE. Sequencing used an Illumina HiSeq 2500. A second PCR of about 7 to 12 cycles was run with a J-beta primer mix and a sample-barcoded 5' primer. A template-switch 5' adaptor carrying 12 random nucleotides introduced a unique molecular identifier onto each TCR beta cDNA molecule. Each sample yielded at least 2.5 million CDR3-containing paired-end reads. The Mint cDNA synthesis kit, primed by a TRBC-specific oligonucleotide, was used to synthesize first-strand cDNA from all RNA. After uracil-DNA glycosylase treatment, a first 18-cycle PCR used universal primers M1SS and BC2_uni_R on all cDNA. The paper's processing steps were these. Each sample was normalized by randomly selecting 1 million high-quality reads, each carrying a distinct molecular identifier. Instead of being binned into consensus sequences, reads that shared molecular identifiers were thrown out. MiTCR, run with a Q25 quality threshold and the strictest error-elimination algorithm, handled CDR3 identification, clonotype clustering and error correction. A nonparametric unseen species model with Euler transformation was used to estimate lower-bound total TCR beta diversity. TCRdb handled the public reads itself, with Q25 trimming in fastp and clone calling in MiXCR, and kept productive beta chains. Each record represents a unique CDR3 protein, reported with the most common genes and DNA among its rows. TCRdb assigned the V and J calls; the authors' analysis was not used. This sample gives nearly 1 million distinct CDR3 sequences in total; just over 50% of them show up just once. Together, the top ten hold about 21% of the sample.

The clonotype originates from an older woman in good health. Recombination joined TRBV7-9 with TRBJ2-7, with the D segment identity uncertain. The sequencing input was blood. The nucleotide sequence is TGTGCCAGCAGCTCCCCTCCTCTAATACACGAGCAGTACTTC. It translates to CASSSPPLIHEQYF.